One sample yielded the 24 T cell receptor beta chains listed below, sequenced in a study of T cell repertoires in cytomegalovirus infection (dated by TCRdb to between 2018 and 2021). Reads for this sample came from an Illumina HiSeq 1500. TCRdb trimmed the raw reads at Q25, called clones with MiXCR and kept productive beta chains. Records with the same CDR3 protein are collapsed into one entry carrying the most frequent genes and DNA. Across this sample there are roughly 180,000 distinct CDR3 sequences, with about 20% seen only once. Jointly, the top ten make up roughly 25% of the sample. The sample's treatment or condition, from its label and the paper: in vitro stimulation with specific CMV peptide epitopes to enrich CMV-specific T cells. No antigen has been identified for these receptors. The specimen was CD8+ T cells from cultured PBMCs, collected from culture after CMV antigen stimulation. The receptors were gathered from a human donor in good health (CMV status not recorded). Some clones in this sample may be carry-over from other donors' samples.

This clonotype was counted a few times. This chain connects TRBV7-9 to TRBJ1-1; 7 nucleotides align to TRBD1. Germline loops: CDR1 SEHNR, CDR2 FQNEAQ (reference sequence). After removal of 6 bases from V and 8 bases from J, the junction contained 12 bases not matched to a gene. This CDR3 region has 14 residues. CDR3 sequence (DNA): TGTGCCAGCAGGATATACAGGGGCTCCGGGGAAGCTTTCTTT. It specifies CASRIYRGSGEAFF.

This clonotype has more than one count but fewer than ten. The gene calls are TRBV7-2 and TRBJ1-1; D not certain. The V and J ends lost 1 base and 4 bases respectively, with 7 bases between them. CDR3 length: 13 amino acids. Germline values: CDR1 SGHTA, CDR2 FQGNSA. The CDR3 DNA sequence: TGTGCCAGCAGCTTAGTGCAGGTCACTGAAGCTTTCTTT. Translating gives CASSLVQVTEAFF.

In its sample, this clonotype was seen a few times. The rearrangement uses TRBV6-2 or TRBV6-3 and TRBJ2-1; unclear D gene. The CDR3 is 13 residues long. The V and J ends lost 5 bases and 5 bases respectively, with 10 bases between them. Germline lookup yields CDR1 MNHEY and CDR2 SVGEGT. CDR3 loop: CASSNQAHNEQFF. DNA of the CDR3: TGTGCCAGCAGTAATCAGGCCCACAATGAGCAGTTCTTC.

The sample holds a few counts of this clonotype. The chain combines TRBV3-1 with TRBJ2-2; D tentatively reads TRBD1 or TRBD2 (5 bases each). V shed 4 bases and J shed 3 bases, with 12 bases lying between them. Germline CDR1 reads LGHDT; CDR2 reads YNNKEL (reference sequence). This CDR3 contains 15 residues. The CDR3 is CASSPPGTHTGELFF. Written as DNA, the CDR3 is TGTGCCAGCAGCCCACCCGGGACCCACACCGGGGAGCTGTTTTTT.

This clonotype showed up just a few times. The chain is built from TRBV6-2 or TRBV6-3 and TRBJ2-1; either TRBD1 or TRBD2 may fit D (5 bases each). The CDR3 is 12 amino acids. Germline V gives CDR1 MNHEY, CDR2 SVGEGT. The V end was cut by 6 bases, the J end by 8 bases, with 11 bases between. The CDR3 spells CASSEGLDEQFF. Here the CDR3 DNA reads TGTGCCAGCAGCGAGGGGTTAGATGAGCAGTTCTTC.

The CDR3 region has the DNA TGTGCCAGCATCGCGTTCGCCACAGATACGCAGTATTTT. It encodes CASIAFATDTQYF. This chain uses TRBV7-9 with TRBJ2-3, with D unresolved. Germline-derived CDR1 and CDR2 are SEHNR and FQNEAQ (reference sequence). The CDR3 totals 13 residues. The V and J ends lost 7 bases and 2 bases respectively, with 10 bases between them. Variable domain in full (rest from reference TRBV7-9 and TRBJ2-3): DTGVSQNPRHKITKRGQNVTFRCDPISEHNRLYWYRQTLGQGPEFLTYFQNEAQLEKSRLLSDRFSAERPKGSFSTLEIQRTEQGDSAMYLCASIAFATDTQYFGPGTRLTVL.

This clonotype has a handful of counts. This rearrangement joins TRBV7-3 to TRBJ2-1; 11 bases fit TRBD2. Germline-derived CDR1 and CDR2 are SGHTA and FQGTGA. The CDR3 covers 18 residues. V trimming: 2 bases; J trimming: 0 bases; junction bases outside the gene matches: 6. The CDR3 sequence is CASSLDHSGGVSYNEQFF. The DNA of the CDR3 is TGTGCCAGCAGCTTAGACCATAGCGGGGGGGTCTCCTACAATGAGCAGTTCTTC.

V is TRBV7-9 and J is TRBJ2-7; no firm D call. The V end lost 1 base, the J end lost 12 bases, and 13 bases lay between the germline ends. This CDR3 is 12 amino acids long. The V gene's germline CDR1 is SEHNR and CDR2 FQNEAQ (reference sequence). CDR3 nucleotides: TGTGCCAGCAGCTTAGGCAGCTCCCCGCGGTACTTC. This encodes CASSLGSSPRYF.

The table lists this clonotype with a few counts. The CDR3 DNA follows: TGTGCCAGCAGACGTCCCGGGACAGATTCCTCCTACGAGCAGTACTTC. It is translated as CASRRPGTDSSYEQYF. The rearrangement joins TRBV6-6 to TRBJ2-7; 7 positions match TRBD1. Germline V gene data show CDR1 as MNHNY and CDR2 as SVGAGI (reference sequence). The CDR3 is 16 amino acids. V lost 6 bases, J lost 0 bases, and 11 bases stayed unmatched.

This clonotype was picked up a small number of times. CDR3 region: CASSTEGRYSNQPQHF. The CDR3 DNA reads as TGTGCCAGCAGCACAGAGGGGAGGTATAGCAATCAGCCCCAGCATTTT. J is TRBJ1-5 and V is TRBV7-2; D is perhaps TRBD1 (5 bases). Germline CDR1 is SGHTA and CDR2 is FQGNSA. V was trimmed by 5 bases and J by 0 bases, leaving 14 bases between them. This CDR3 region has 16 residues.

The genes are TRBV7-2 and TRBJ1-1; unclear D gene. The V and J ends lost 4 bases and 1 base respectively, with 10 bases between them. This CDR3 region has 14 residues. Germline V lookup: CDR1 SGHTA, CDR2 FQGNSA. The CDR3 sequence is CASSSDLGNTEAFF. In nucleotides, the CDR3 is TGTGCCAGCAGCTCGGACCTAGGGAACACTGAAGCTTTCTTT.

The rearrangement uses TRBV6-2 or TRBV6-3 and TRBJ2-7; no clear D gene. CDR1 and CDR2 (germline): MNHEY, SVGEGT. Deletions cut 8 bases from V and 3 bases from J, with 8 bases between. The CDR3 is 11 amino acids. Written as DNA, the CDR3 is TGTGCCAGCGCTTCGTTCTACGAGCAGTACTTC. Translation: CASASFYEQYF.

The rearrangement joins TRBV9 to TRBJ2-5, with TRBD1 matching 9 bases. Germline values: CDR1 SGDLS, CDR2 YYNGEE. The CDR3 runs to 15 residues. V lost 6 bases and J lost 4; bases outside the gene matches: 10. CDR3 sequence reads: CASTYRTGAGETQYF. DNA for the CDR3: TGTGCCAGCACATATAGGACAGGGGCGGGAGAGACCCAGTACTTC.

CDR3 region: CASSLKGSAVVVGELFF. CDR3 nucleotide sequence: TGTGCCAGCAGCTTAAAGGGCTCGGCCGTTGTAGTCGGGGAGCTGTTTTTT. The chain employs TRBV7-2 and TRBJ2-2; no reliable D call. V was trimmed by 2 bases and J by 7 bases, leaving 20 bases between them. In germline, CDR1 is SGHTA, CDR2 FQGNSA. The CDR3 is 17 amino acids.

This chain connects TRBV7-6 to TRBJ1-5; TRBD1 matches at 8 bases. V was pared by 6 bases and J by 9 bases, with 7 bases of the junction left unmatched. The CDR3 is 13 amino acids. CDR1 and CDR2 (germline): SGHVS, FNYEAQ. CDR3 in amino acids: CASSSGQGRPQHF. DNA for the CDR3: TGTGCCAGCAGTTCAGGACAGGGAAGGCCCCAGCATTTT.

V is TRBV7-9 and J is TRBJ1-1; 7 bases match TRBD1. This CDR3 is 15 amino acids long. The V segment lost 1 base and the J segment 3 bases; nucleotides outside the gene matches: 5. Looked up from germline, CDR1 is SEHNR and CDR2 is FQNEAQ (reference sequence). The CDR3: CASSLGQGEHTEAFF. CDR3 nucleotides: TGTGCCAGCAGCTTAGGGCAGGGGGAGCACACTGAAGCTTTCTTT.

The rearrangement uses TRBV2 and TRBJ1-5; D gene unclear. Germline V lookup: CDR1 SNHLY, CDR2 FYNNEI. CDR3 size: 10 residues. V was trimmed by 8 bases and J by 5 bases, leaving 4 bases between them. The CDR3: CASGHQPQHF. The CDR3 DNA sequence: TGTGCCAGCGGGCATCAGCCCCAGCATTTT.

This clonotype has only a few counts. The chain is built from TRBV4-3 and TRBJ1-2; possible D gene TRBD1, 5 bases. Trimming took off 2 bases at V and 4 bases at J, with 14 bases between the two ends. This CDR3 is 15 amino acids long. From germline, CDR1 is LGHNA and CDR2 YSLEER. The CDR3 DNA reads as TGCGCCAGCAGCCAATCCCGGGACCTCTTCTATGGCTACACCTTC. Protein product: CASSQSRDLFYGYTF.

The chain has TRBV6-1 and TRBJ2-7, with D possibly matching TRBD1 (5 bases). The V end was cut by 3 bases, the J end by 1 base, with 7 bases between. The germline V gene has CDR1 MNHNS and CDR2 SASEGT. The CDR3 contains 13 residues. The CDR3 nucleotides read TGTGCCAGCAGTGAGACAGTTTCCTACGAGCAGTACTTC. Translation gives CASSETVSYEQYF.

The table lists this clonotype with a few counts. The chain has TRBV7-9 and TRBJ2-1; D gene unclear. CDR1 is SEHNR, CDR2 FQNEAQ, per germline (reference sequence). The CDR3 totals 12 residues. The ends were cut back, 11 bases at V and 10 bases at J, with 18 bases in the middle. CDR3 in DNA: TGTGCCTCACGGCCGGAACCGAGGGAGCAGTTCTTC. Translating it yields CASRPEPREQFF. Filled out from reference TRBV7-9 and TRBJ2-1, the complete variable domain reads DTGVSQNPRHKITKRGQNVTFRCDPISEHNRLYWYRQTLGQGPEFLTYFQNEAQLEKSRLLSDRFSAERPKGSFSTLEIQRTEQGDSAMYLCASRPEPREQFFGPGTRLTVL.

The chain couples TRBV12-3 or TRBV12-4 to TRBJ2-7; D ambiguous. V was clipped by 5 bases and J by 6 bases, with 14 bases between them. The CDR3 runs to 13 residues. CDR3 bases: TGTGCCAGCAGTCCCGGCCTCCCCCTCGAGCAGTACTTC. It is translated as CASSPGLPLEQYF.

This clonotype has a handful of counts. The chain links TRBV4-2 to TRBJ2-1, with TRBD2 as a possible D gene (5 bases). CDR3 length: 14 residues. Trimming shortened V by 0 bases and J by 8 bases, and 11 bases separated the two germline ends. Germline CDR1 reads LGHNA; CDR2 reads YNFKEQ. The CDR3, as DNA: TGTGCCAGCAGCCAAGAGGCTAGCTTGGATGAGCAGTTCTTC. This gives the protein CASSQEASLDEQFF.

There are a few counts of this clonotype. V is TRBV7-2 and J is TRBJ1-4; D unclear. The CDR3 consists of 17 residues. Trimming shortened V by 2 bases and J by 0 bases, and 13 bases separated the two germline ends. Per germline, CDR1 SGHTA and CDR2 FQGNSA. The CDR3 here is CASSLNKRLATNEKLFF. The CDR3, as DNA: TGTGCCAGCAGCTTAAATAAGCGGCTAGCAACTAATGAAAAACTGTTTTTT.

This chain joins TRBV7-7 and TRBJ2-3, with 8 bases aligning to TRBD1. V lost 5 bases and J lost 0; bases outside the gene matches: 7. CDR1 SSHAT and CDR2 FNYEAQ come from the germline V gene (reference sequence). This CDR3 spans 16 amino acids. This CDR3 is CASSPKDRASTDTQYF. The CDR3 DNA reads TGTGCCAGCAGCCCCAAGGACAGGGCAAGCACAGATACGCAGTATTTT.